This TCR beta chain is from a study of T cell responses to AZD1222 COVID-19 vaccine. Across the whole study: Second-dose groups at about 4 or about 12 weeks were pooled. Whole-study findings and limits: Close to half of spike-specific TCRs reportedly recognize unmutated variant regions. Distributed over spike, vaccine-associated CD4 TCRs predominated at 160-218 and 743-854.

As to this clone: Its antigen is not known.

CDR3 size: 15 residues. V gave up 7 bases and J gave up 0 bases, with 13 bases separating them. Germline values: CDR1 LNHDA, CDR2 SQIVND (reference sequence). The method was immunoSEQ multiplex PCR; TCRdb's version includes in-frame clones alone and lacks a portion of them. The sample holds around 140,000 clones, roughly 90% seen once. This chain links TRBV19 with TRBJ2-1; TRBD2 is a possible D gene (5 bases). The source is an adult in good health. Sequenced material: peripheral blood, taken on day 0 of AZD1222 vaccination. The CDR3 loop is CASTSRLSSYNEQFF. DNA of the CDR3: TGTGCCAGTACCTCACGACTAAGCTCCTACAATGAGCAGTTCTTC. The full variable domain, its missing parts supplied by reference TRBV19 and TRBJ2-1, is DGGITQSPKYLFRKEGQNVTLSCEQNLNHDAMYWYRQDPGQGLRLIYYSQIVNDFQKGDIAEGYSVSREKKESFPLTVTSAQKNPTAFYLCASTSRLSSYNEQFFGPGTRLTVL.